These T cell receptor beta chains were read from a single sample in a study of blood T cells in healthy people across ages. TCRdb used MiXCR to reprocess the 5' RACE reads, holding one entry per CDR3 protein. The sample consists of about 1.8 million distinct CDR3 sequences, about 50% of them appearing once. Material: blood. The receptor set was obtained from a woman aged 40 to 50 in good health. The CDR3 runs from the conserved cysteine through the conserved F or W. Each record gives: clone size, V gene, J gene, D gene, CDR3 protein, CDR3 DNA. D genes are given only for firm matches. Size is omitted from some rows. Given values are once, few, many or a class for expanded clones.

clone size: few
V gene: TRBV4-1
J gene: TRBJ2-5
D gene: -
CDR3 protein: CASSQLEVRETQYF
CDR3 DNA: TGCGCCAGCAGCCAGTTGGAGGTTCGAGAGACCCAGTACTTC

clone size: -
V gene: TRBV20-1
J gene: TRBJ1-6
D gene: -
CDR3 protein: CSARQGISSPLHF
CDR3 DNA: TGCAGTGCTAGACAGGGGATAAGTTCACCCCTCCACTTT

clone size: few
V gene: TRBV29-1
J gene: TRBJ2-5
D gene: TRBD2
CDR3 protein: CSVSGLAGFQETQYF
CDR3 DNA: TGCAGCGTTTCGGGACTAGCGGGGTTCCAAGAGACCCAGTACTTC

clone size: -
V gene: TRBV12-3/TRBV12-4
J gene: TRBJ2-3
D gene: -
CDR3 protein: CASNSVDTQYF
CDR3 DNA: TGTGCCAGCAATTCTGTAGATACGCAGTATTTT

clone size: few
V gene: TRBV6-6
J gene: TRBJ2-5
D gene: -
CDR3 protein: CASSFERQRQETQYF
CDR3 DNA: TGTGCCAGCAGTTTTGAACGCCAGCGACAAGAGACCCAGTACTTC

clone size: -
V gene: TRBV15
J gene: TRBJ1-5
D gene: -
CDR3 protein: CATSRRQVTNQPQHF
CDR3 DNA: TGTGCCACCAGCAGACGGCAGGTGACCAATCAGCCCCAGCATTTT

clone size: many
V gene: TRBV29-1
J gene: TRBJ2-7
D gene: -
CDR3 protein: CSVKGQGSTYEQYF
CDR3 DNA: TGCAGCGTCAAGGGTCAGGGATCCACCTACGAGCAGTACTTC

clone size: -
V gene: TRBV28
J gene: TRBJ1-5
D gene: -
CDR3 protein: CASRTDYNQPQHF
CDR3 DNA: TGTGCCAGCCGCACAGACTACAATCAGCCCCAGCATTTT

clone size: -
V gene: TRBV3-1
J gene: TRBJ2-3
D gene: TRBD1
CDR3 protein: CASSRGPQGGTQYF
CDR3 DNA: TGTGCCAGCAGCCGCGGACCACAGGGGGGTACGCAGTATTTT

clone size: -
V gene: TRBV7-2
J gene: TRBJ2-7
D gene: -
CDR3 protein: CASSLYTGRDEQYF
CDR3 DNA: TGTGCCAGCAGCTTATATACCGGGCGAGACGAGCAGTACTTC

clone size: few
V gene: TRBV5-6
J gene: TRBJ1-4
D gene: -
CDR3 protein: CASRGGGNEKLFF
CDR3 DNA: TGTGCCAGCAGGGGAGGGGGGAATGAAAAACTGTTTTTT

clone size: -
V gene: TRBV19
J gene: TRBJ2-5
D gene: -
CDR3 protein: CASRRRTASNEQYF
CDR3 DNA: TGTGCCAGTAGGCGGAGGACCGCAAGCAATGAGCAGTACTTC

clone size: -
V gene: TRBV7-2
J gene: TRBJ1-2
D gene: TRBD1
CDR3 protein: CASSTYRGRHDGYTF
CDR3 DNA: TGTGCCAGCAGCACATACAGGGGCCGGCATGATGGCTACACCTTC

clone size: few
V gene: TRBV29-1
J gene: TRBJ2-7
D gene: TRBD1
CDR3 protein: CSVDRQGGEYYEQYF
CDR3 DNA: TGCAGCGTAGACCGACAGGGGGGGGAGTACTACGAGCAGTACTTC

clone size: -
V gene: TRBV20-1
J gene: TRBJ2-3
D gene: TRBD2
CDR3 protein: CSARPLAGGYRDTQYF
CDR3 DNA: TGCAGTGCGAGACCTCTAGCGGGGGGGTATAGAGATACGCAGTATTTT

clone size: -
V gene: TRBV4-2
J gene: TRBJ2-5
D gene: -
CDR3 protein: CASSQDQVEEETQYF
CDR3 DNA: TGTGCCAGCAGCCAAGATCAGGTAGAAGAAGAGACCCAGTACTTC

clone size: -
V gene: TRBV5-5
J gene: TRBJ2-5
D gene: TRBD1
CDR3 protein: CASSLAGTVSPETQYF
CDR3 DNA: TGTGCCAGCAGCTTGGCAGGGACAGTTTCTCCAGAGACCCAGTACTTC

clone size: -
V gene: TRBV4-1
J gene: TRBJ2-1
D gene: TRBD2
CDR3 protein: CASSLQRGGNEQFF
CDR3 DNA: TGCGCCAGCAGCCTCCAGCGGGGGGGCAATGAGCAGTTCTTC

clone size: -
V gene: TRBV7-2
J gene: TRBJ1-2
D gene: TRBD1
CDR3 protein: CASSSRTGRGYIF
CDR3 DNA: TGTGCCAGCAGCTCCCGGACAGGGCGCGGCTACATCTTC

clone size: few
V gene: TRBV11-2
J gene: TRBJ2-5
D gene: -
CDR3 protein: CASSFTPTPETQYF
CDR3 DNA: TGTGCCAGCAGCTTCACGCCGACACCAGAGACCCAGTACTTC

clone size: -
V gene: TRBV10-3
J gene: TRBJ1-2
D gene: -
CDR3 protein: CAISDGRVGYGYTF
CDR3 DNA: TGTGCCATCAGTGACGGAAGGGTCGGCTATGGCTACACCTTC

clone size: -
V gene: TRBV20-1
J gene: TRBJ2-5
D gene: -
CDR3 protein: CSASPTGREQETQYF
CDR3 DNA: TGCAGTGCTAGCCCCACAGGACGGGAGCAAGAGACCCAGTACTTC

clone size: -
V gene: TRBV20-1
J gene: TRBJ2-5
D gene: -
CDR3 protein: CSARDFTGTQETQYF
CDR3 DNA: TGCAGTGCTAGAGATTTTACAGGGACCCAAGAGACCCAGTACTTC

clone size: -
V gene: TRBV13
J gene: TRBJ2-3
D gene: TRBD1
CDR3 protein: CASSFRTGVEGDTQYF
CDR3 DNA: TGTGCCAGCAGCTTTCGGACAGGGGTAGAAGGGGATACGCAGTATTTT

clone size: -
V gene: TRBV4-2
J gene: TRBJ2-7
D gene: -
CDR3 protein: CASSQEQEMYNEQYF
CDR3 DNA: TGTGCCAGCAGCCAAGAGCAGGAAATGTACAATGAGCAGTACTTC

clone size: -
V gene: TRBV27
J gene: TRBJ2-7
D gene: -
CDR3 protein: CASRRDSRGHEQYF
CDR3 DNA: TGTGCCAGCAGACGGGATTCCAGGGGCCACGAGCAGTACTTC

clone size: once
V gene: TRBV7-2
J gene: TRBJ1-6
D gene: -
CDR3 protein: CASSLTDMSSPLHF
CDR3 DNA: TGTGCCAGCAGCTTAACCGACATGAGCTCACCCCTCCACTTT

clone size: -
V gene: TRBV7-9
J gene: TRBJ2-3
D gene: TRBD1
CDR3 protein: CASSSPRGQQGTDTQYF
CDR3 DNA: TGTGCCAGCAGCTCTCCCAGGGGACAGCAGGGCACAGATACGCAGTATTTT

clone size: -
V gene: TRBV20-1
J gene: TRBJ2-4
D gene: -
CDR3 protein: CSARDVTKNIQYF
CDR3 DNA: TGCAGTGCTAGAGATGTTACCAAAAACATTCAGTACTTC

clone size: -
V gene: TRBV6-2/TRBV6-3
J gene: TRBJ2-7
D gene: TRBD2
CDR3 protein: CAVLSGGQSSYEQYF
CDR3 DNA: TGTGCCGTGTTGAGCGGGGGGCAGAGCTCCTACGAGCAGTACTTC

clone size: few
V gene: TRBV27
J gene: TRBJ2-4
D gene: TRBD1
CDR3 protein: CASSQWTGVTNIQYF
CDR3 DNA: TGTGCCAGCAGTCAATGGACAGGGGTGACGAACATTCAGTACTTC

clone size: -
V gene: TRBV7-2
J gene: TRBJ1-5
D gene: TRBD1
CDR3 protein: CASSLGQGGQVYQPQHF
CDR3 DNA: TGTGCCAGTAGCCTGGGACAGGGAGGGCAAGTATATCAGCCCCAGCATTTT

clone size: -
V gene: TRBV7-2
J gene: TRBJ2-5
D gene: -
CDR3 protein: CASSRTSGNEETQYF
CDR3 DNA: TGTGCCAGCAGCCGAACCTCAGGGAACGAGGAGACCCAGTACTTC

clone size: -
V gene: TRBV28
J gene: TRBJ1-6
D gene: -
CDR3 protein: CASSLGSRGNSPLHF
CDR3 DNA: TGTGCCAGCAGTCTGGGGAGTAGAGGGAATTCACCCCTCCACTTT

clone size: few
V gene: TRBV6-2/TRBV6-3
J gene: TRBJ2-1
D gene: TRBD2
CDR3 protein: CASSPIPPGTSGPNEQFF
CDR3 DNA: TGTGCCAGCAGTCCAATTCCCCCCGGGACTAGCGGACCTAATGAGCAGTTCTTC

clone size: -
V gene: TRBV20-1
J gene: TRBJ2-1
D gene: TRBD1
CDR3 protein: CSAKPSVGQGLNEQFF
CDR3 DNA: TGCAGTGCTAAACCCTCTGTGGGACAGGGACTCAATGAGCAGTTCTTC

clone size: -
V gene: TRBV13
J gene: TRBJ2-5
D gene: -
CDR3 protein: CASSATRPVGETQYF
CDR3 DNA: TGTGCCAGCAGCGCGACAAGGCCCGTGGGAGAGACCCAGTACTTC

clone size: -
V gene: TRBV14
J gene: TRBJ2-3
D gene: -
CDR3 protein: CASSQVSADTQYF
CDR3 DNA: TGTGCCAGCAGCCAAGTTTCCGCAGATACGCAGTATTTT

clone size: -
V gene: TRBV14
J gene: TRBJ2-5
D gene: TRBD2
CDR3 protein: CASSRLAGGLQETQYF
CDR3 DNA: TGTGCCAGCAGTAGACTAGCGGGGGGTCTCCAAGAGACCCAGTACTTC

clone size: -
V gene: TRBV5-1
J gene: TRBJ1-1
D gene: -
CDR3 protein: CASSLAGGAQNTEAFF
CDR3 DNA: TGCGCCAGCAGCTTGGCCGGGGGGGCCCAAAACACTGAAGCTTTCTTT

clone size: -
V gene: TRBV20-1
J gene: TRBJ2-5
D gene: TRBD1
CDR3 protein: CSARRSTGGIQETQYF
CDR3 DNA: TGCAGTGCTAGAAGGTCGACAGGGGGTATCCAAGAGACCCAGTACTTC

clone size: -
V gene: TRBV20-1
J gene: TRBJ2-3
D gene: TRBD2
CDR3 protein: CSARDWASGGQRTDTQYF
CDR3 DNA: TGCAGTGCTAGAGATTGGGCTAGCGGGGGGCAAAGGACAGATACGCAGTATTTT

clone size: -
V gene: TRBV5-1
J gene: TRBJ2-1
D gene: TRBD2
CDR3 protein: CASSLGPPAGFYNEQFF
CDR3 DNA: TGCGCCAGCAGCTTGGGGCCGCCAGCGGGGTTTTACAATGAGCAGTTCTTC

clone size: -
V gene: TRBV7-6
J gene: TRBJ2-4
D gene: TRBD1
CDR3 protein: CASSTTQGAGIQYF
CDR3 DNA: TGTGCCAGCAGTACGACCCAGGGGGCAGGCATTCAGTACTTC

clone size: few
V gene: TRBV5-1
J gene: TRBJ2-1
D gene: TRBD1
CDR3 protein: CASSLARQGANEQFF
CDR3 DNA: TGCGCCAGCAGCTTGGCCCGACAGGGGGCCAATGAGCAGTTCTTC

clone size: -
V gene: TRBV5-1
J gene: TRBJ1-5
D gene: TRBD1
CDR3 protein: CASSLEGQGGNQPQHF
CDR3 DNA: TGCGCCAGCAGCTTGGAGGGACAGGGTGGGAATCAGCCCCAGCATTTT

clone size: -
V gene: TRBV10-3
J gene: TRBJ2-3
D gene: -
CDR3 protein: CAISLTGGEADTQYF
CDR3 DNA: TGTGCCATCAGCCTAACAGGGGGGGAAGCAGATACGCAGTATTTT

clone size: -
V gene: TRBV20-1
J gene: TRBJ2-3
D gene: TRBD2
CDR3 protein: CSAIGTSELGTQYF
CDR3 DNA: TGCAGTGCAATTGGGACTAGCGAGTTGGGTACGCAGTATTTT

clone size: -
V gene: TRBV27
J gene: TRBJ2-7
D gene: -
CDR3 protein: CASKSRLEHGTYEQYF
CDR3 DNA: TGTGCCAGCAAAAGCAGGTTAGAACATGGGACCTACGAGCAGTACTTC